This entry lists 20 T cell receptor beta chains sequenced from one sample in a study of response to subunit inactivated influenza vaccine. MiXCR, applied by TCRdb to the RT-PCR reads, yields one record per CDR3 protein. The sample lists 500,000 to 600,000 distinct CDR3 sequences, about 15% occurring once. The sample in question was CD4+ T cells sorted from PBMCs, obtained around 2 years after vaccination. These TCRs come from a man aged 45 to 70 who received an inactivated influenza vaccine.

The chain couples TRBV15 to TRBJ2-1; D is possibly TRBD2 (7 bases). Germline values: CDR1 LNHNV, CDR2 YYDKDF (reference sequence). This CDR3 has 14 amino acids. Trimming shortened V by 1 base and J by 7 bases, and 11 bases separated the two germline ends. The CDR3 sequence is CATSRGGGINEQFF. The CDR3 region has the DNA TGTGCCACCAGCAGAGGGGGGGGCATTAATGAGCAGTTCTTC.

This clonotype was picked up many times. The chain links TRBV20-1 to TRBJ2-7; tentatively, D is TRBD1 (6 bases). Germline values: CDR1 DFQATT, CDR2 SNEGSKA (reference sequence). Trimming took off 1 base at V and 2 bases at J, with 15 bases between the two ends. This CDR3 is built from 15 residues. The CDR3 coding sequence is TGCAGTGCTAGAGCCCCGGGACAAAAGACCTACGAGCAGTACTTC. It encodes CSARAPGQKTYEQYF.

This clonotype was seen more than once but under ten times. The chain uses TRBV21-1 and TRBJ2-7; the D call TRBD1 from the table was never checked on the DNA. TRBV21-1 is labeled a pseudogene. This CDR3 has 15 residues. The CDR3 sequence is CASSKPRTGDYEQYF. The CDR3 DNA follows: TGTGCCAGCAGCAAACCTAGGACAGGGGACTACGAGCAGTACTTC.

This clonotype was counted ten times or more. The genes are TRBV6-1 and TRBJ1-1; unclear D gene. The V end was cut by 8 bases, the J end by 0 bases, with 13 bases between. There are 14 residues in the CDR3. Per the germline V gene, CDR1 is MNHNS and CDR2 is SASEGT. In nucleotides, the CDR3 is TGTGCCAGCTGGAGATGGGCAGTGAACACTGAAGCTTTCTTT. As protein: CASWRWAVNTEAFF.

This clonotype was found a few times. V usage is TRBV7-2 and J usage is TRBJ2-1, with 9 bases fitting TRBD2. Losses at the gene ends were 4 bases for V and 0 bases for J; bases not matched to a gene: 4. Germline lookup yields CDR1 SGHTA and CDR2 FQGNSA. This CDR3 spans 16 amino acids. CDR3 sequence: CASSSSAGGSYNEQFF. CDR3 in DNA: TGTGCCAGCAGCTCCTCAGCGGGAGGCTCCTACAATGAGCAGTTCTTC.

About this clonotype itself: An end of the junction does not agree with germline; a read error may underlie this. This chain links TRBV6-1 with TRBJ1-1, with D possibly TRBD1 on 6 matching bases. The CDR3 is 15 amino acids. Germline-derived CDR1 and CDR2 are MNHNS and SASEGT. CDR3 sequence reads: CASCEQGGMSTEAFF. The CDR3 DNA follows: TGTGCCAGCTGTGAACAGGGCGGGATGAGCACTGAAGCTTTCTTT.

The V gene is TRBV29-1, the J gene TRBJ1-2, with a tentative D call TRBD1 (5 bases). The CDR3 sequence is 14 residues long. The germline V gene has CDR1 SQVTM and CDR2 ANQGSEA. The ends were cut back, 5 bases at V and 0 bases at J, with 13 bases in the middle. CDR3 sequence (DNA): TGCAGCGTTAAGCAGGGCGCAGCTAACTATGGCTACACCTTC. Translation gives CSVKQGAANYGYTF.

This clonotype has more than one count but fewer than ten. The V call is TRBV4-2, the J call TRBJ2-7; 7 bases align to TRBD1. Germline CDR1 LGHNA, CDR2 YNFKEQ. Trimming at V came to 2 bases and at J to 0 bases, leaving 7 bases not matched to a gene. The CDR3 covers 16 residues. CDR3 loop: CASSQLGQTSSYEQYF. DNA for the CDR3: TGTGCCAGCAGCCAATTGGGACAGACGAGCTCCTACGAGCAGTACTTC.

The rearrangement links TRBV27 to TRBJ1-6; no clear D gene. This CDR3 has 14 amino acids. CDR1 and CDR2 (germline): MNHEY, SMNVEV (reference sequence). Trimming shortened V by 0 bases and J by 9 bases, and 9 bases separated the two germline ends. The CDR3 sequence is CASSLSPGPSPLHF. CDR3 sequence (DNA): TGTGCCAGCAGTTTATCCCCCGGACCTTCACCCCTCCACTTT.

The sample holds a few counts of this clonotype. The chain joins TRBV28 to TRBJ2-1; 7 bases map to TRBD1. The CDR3 spans 13 residues. Looked up from germline, CDR1 is MDHEN and CDR2 is SYDVKM. The V segment lost 8 bases and the J segment 7 bases; nucleotides outside the gene matches: 8. In DNA, the CDR3 is TGTGCCAGCCTTCAATGGGACAGTAATGAGCAGTTCTTC. It translates to CASLQWDSNEQFF.

The chain joins TRBV5-1 to TRBJ2-2; TRBD2 agrees at 7 bases. With V trimmed by 4 bases and J by 0 bases, 6 bases remained unmatched. Germline V gives CDR1 SGHRS, CDR2 YFSETQ. The CDR3 has 16 residues. The CDR3 sequence: CASSQGLPSNTGELFF. In DNA, the CDR3 is TGCGCCAGCAGCCAGGGACTACCCTCGAACACCGGGGAGCTGTTTTTT.

This sequence joins TRBV9 and TRBJ1-6; no definite D call. Deletions cut 0 bases from V and 12 bases from J, with 10 bases between. Germline CDR1 reads SGDLS; CDR2 reads YYNGEE. The CDR3 loop spans 13 amino acids. CDR3 loop: CASSVGRAEPLHF. Here the CDR3 DNA reads TGTGCCAGCAGCGTAGGGCGGGCAGAACCCCTCCACTTT.

The genes are TRBV29-1 and TRBJ2-1, with 7 nucleotides matching TRBD2. Losses at the gene ends were 2 bases for V and 8 bases for J; bases not matched to a gene: 9. CDR3 size: 14 residues. Germline V gene data show CDR1 as SQVTM and CDR2 as ANQGSEA. The CDR3 is CSVERLALRDEQFF. The CDR3 DNA follows: TGCAGCGTTGAAAGACTAGCCCTGAGGGATGAGCAGTTCTTC.

Only a few counts were recorded for this clonotype. The chain uses TRBV7-8 and TRBJ2-7, with D possibly TRBD1 on 6 matching bases. Germline loops: CDR1 SGHVS, CDR2 FQNEAQ. The ends were cut back, 5 bases at V and 1 base at J, with 12 bases in the middle. CDR3 length: 14 residues. CDR3 bases: TGTGCCAGCAGCCCCAGGGGCAGTTCCTACGAGCAGTACTTC. Residues: CASSPRGSSYEQYF. Full variable domain (outside the CDR3, taken from reference TRBV7-8 and TRBJ2-7): GAGVSQSPRYKVAKRGQDVALRCDPISGHVSLFWYQQALGQGPEFLTYFQNEAQLDKSGLPSDRFFAERPEGSVSTLKIQRTQQEDSAVYLCASSPRGSSYEQYFGPGTRLTVT.

The chain is built from TRBV20-1 and TRBJ2-3, with 12 bases identical to TRBD2. This CDR3 has 15 amino acids. V trimming: 5 bases; J trimming: 1 base; junction bases outside the gene matches: 4. CDR1 is DFQATT, CDR2 SNEGSKA, per germline (reference sequence). In DNA, the CDR3 is TGCAGTGCTCCTAGCGGGGGGGCCGGCACAGATACGCAGTATTTT. Encoded protein: CSAPSGGAGTDTQYF.

This clonotype was observed many times. The chain recombines TRBV20-1 with TRBJ2-1, with D possibly matching TRBD2 (7 bases). The length of the CDR3 is 16 residues. V lost 5 bases, J lost 10 bases, and 27 bases lay in between. Germline V gene data show CDR1 as DFQATT and CDR2 as SNEGSKA (reference sequence). The CDR3 here is CSAGTTVWGRVGEQFF. The CDR3 DNA follows: TGCAGTGCTGGGACTACCGTTTGGGGGCGGGTGGGAGAGCAGTTCTTC.

The gene calls are TRBV11-2 and TRBJ2-3; D might be TRBD2 (5 bases). The CDR3 is made up of 14 amino acids. With 7 bases removed from V and 7 bases from J, the gap between germline ends came to 18 bases. Looked up from germline, CDR1 is SGHAT and CDR2 is FQNNGV. The chain's CDR3 is CASTPGVRENTQYF. Written as DNA, the CDR3 is TGTGCCAGCACCCCCGGGGTTAGAGAAAATACGCAGTATTTT.

The chain links TRBV12-3 or TRBV12-4 to TRBJ1-1; possibly TRBD1 for D (6 bases). The CDR3 has 12 residues. V lost 8 bases to trimming and J lost 10 bases, with 17 bases between them. For the CDR3, the DNA is TGTGCCAGCGGACTTGAGGGGGGAAGAGCTTTCTTT. Translation gives CASGLEGGRAFF.

V usage is TRBV7-9 and J usage is TRBJ2-3; either TRBD1 or TRBD2 may fit D (6 bases each). Trimming shortened V by 3 bases and J by 9 bases, and 10 bases separated the two germline ends. The germline gives CDR1 SEHNR, CDR2 FQNEAQ (reference sequence). CDR3 length equals 12 residues. The CDR3 loop reads CASSLGGRTQYF. CDR3 nucleotide sequence: TGTGCCAGCAGCTTGGGGGGCAGAACGCAGTATTTT.

The chain carries TRBV5-6 and TRBJ2-5, with TRBD2 identical over 8 bases. V shed 0 bases and J 4 bases; nucleotides not matched to a gene: 2. The V gene's germline CDR1 is SGHDT and CDR2 YYEEEE. The CDR3 is made up of 14 amino acids. CDR3 in amino acids: CASSLAAGGETQYF. CDR3 coding DNA: TGTGCCAGCAGCTTGGCCGCGGGGGGAGAGACCCAGTACTTC.